Given below is one T cell receptor (beta chain) in context. Antigen specificity is unknown. The PCR made use of 60 Vbeta and 13 Jbeta primers. The repertoire was sequenced with immunoSEQ multiplex PCR; TCRdb's copy has only in-frame clones and lacks some. The sample holds 200,000 or so clones, around three quarters seen once. Donors were nominally healthy when sampled, though unrecorded immune exposures were likely. The data were obtained in a study of cytomegalovirus exposure and HLA in healthy donors. Study-level findings and limits: Rates of TCR association differed by HLA locus in a later analysis, with DRB1 highest and HLA-C lowest. It was reported that the classifier diagnosed cytomegalovirus status with high specificity and sensitivity in both the original and validation cohorts.

The CDR3 totals 15 residues. From germline, CDR1 is LNHDA and CDR2 SQIVND (reference sequence). Trimming took off 3 bases at V and 0 bases at J, with 12 bases between the two ends. The chain couples TRBV19 to TRBJ2-7; D is undetermined. The sequenced sample was PBMCs. The receptor comes from a man in his forties in good health and CMV-seronegative. The CDR3 region has the DNA TGTGCCAGTAGTATTGGGCGTTCGAGCTCCTACGAGCAGTACTTC. This sequence encodes CASSIGRSSSYEQYF. The full variable domain, in which reference TRBV19 and TRBJ2-7 provide the parts outside the CDR3, is DGGITQSPKYLFRKEGQNVTLSCEQNLNHDAMYWYRQDPGQGLRLIYYSQIVNDFQKGDIAEGYSVSREKKESFPLTVTSAQKNPTAFYLCASSIGRSSSYEQYFGPGTRLTVT.